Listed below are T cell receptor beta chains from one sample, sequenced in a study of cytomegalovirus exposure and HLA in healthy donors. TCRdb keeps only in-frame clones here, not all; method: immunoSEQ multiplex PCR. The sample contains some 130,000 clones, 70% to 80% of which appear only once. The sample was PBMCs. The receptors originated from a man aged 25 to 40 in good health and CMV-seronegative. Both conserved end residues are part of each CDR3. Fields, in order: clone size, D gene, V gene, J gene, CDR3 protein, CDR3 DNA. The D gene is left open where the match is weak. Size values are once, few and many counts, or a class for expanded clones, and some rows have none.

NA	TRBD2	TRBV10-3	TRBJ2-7	CAISATSENYEQYF	TGTGCCATCAGCGCAACTAGCGAGAACTACGAGCAGTACTTC
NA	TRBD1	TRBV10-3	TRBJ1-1	CAISEYRGLNTEAFF	TGTGCCATCAGTGAGTACAGGGGATTGAACACTGAAGCTTTCTTT
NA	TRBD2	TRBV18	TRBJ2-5	CASSPRTSLETQYF	TGTGCCAGCTCACCGCGGACTAGCTTGGAGACCCAGTACTTC
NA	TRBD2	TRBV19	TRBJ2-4	CASSIPGTSGTHSLGNIQYF	TGTGCCAGTAGTATCCCCGGGACTAGCGGGACTCATTCGCTCGGAAACATTCAGTACTTC
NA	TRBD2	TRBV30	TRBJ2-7	CAWTWGGRGEQYF	TGTGCCTGGACGTGGGGGGGTCGAGGCGAGCAGTACTTC
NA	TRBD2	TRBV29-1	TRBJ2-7	CSVASGDHYEQYF	TGCAGCGTTGCTAGCGGGGACCACTACGAGCAGTACTTC
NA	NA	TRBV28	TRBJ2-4	CASINYGTPLAKNTLYF	TGTGCCAGCATAAATTACGGGACACCTTTAGCCAAAAACACACTATACTTC
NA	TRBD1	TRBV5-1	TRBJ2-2	CASSLVQGVAGELFF	TGCGCCAGCAGCTTGGTACAGGGGGTGGCCGGGGAGCTGTTTTTT
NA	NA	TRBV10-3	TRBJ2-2	CAIGGSYTGELFF	TGTGCCATCGGGGGCAGCTACACCGGGGAGCTGTTTTTT
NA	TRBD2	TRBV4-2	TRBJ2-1	CASSHGLAGGRNNEQFF	TGTGCCAGCAGCCACGGACTAGCGGGAGGGCGGAACAATGAGCAGTTCTTC
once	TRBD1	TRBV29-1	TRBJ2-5	CSVDTGVETQYF	TGCAGCGTTGACACAGGGGTAGAGACCCAGTACTTC
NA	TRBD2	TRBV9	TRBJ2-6	CASSQSGTISGANVLTF	TGTGCCAGCAGCCAGTCAGGGACTATTTCTGGGGCCAACGTCCTGACTTTC
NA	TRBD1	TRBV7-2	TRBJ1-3	CASSLGGQGAGNTIYF	TGTGCCAGCAGCTTGGGCGGACAGGGTGCTGGAAACACCATATATTTT
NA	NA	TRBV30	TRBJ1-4	CALLRMEVGEKLFF	TGTGCTTTGCTTCGTATGGAGGTTGGAGAAAAACTGTTTTTT
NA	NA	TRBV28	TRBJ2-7	CASSRTAYEQYF	TGTGCCAGCAGTCGGACAGCCTACGAGCAGTACTTC
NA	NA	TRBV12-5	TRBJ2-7	CASGLPRGQIVTYEQYF	TGTGCTAGTGGTTTGCCACGCGGGCAGATAGTCACCTACGAGCAGTACTTC
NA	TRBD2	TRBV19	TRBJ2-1	CASTETSGRARSYNEQFF	TGTGCCAGTACCGAAACTAGCGGGAGGGCCCGCTCCTACAATGAGCAGTTCTTC
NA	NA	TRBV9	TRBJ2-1	CASSGQWGGRNEQFF	TGTGCCAGCAGCGGGCAGTGGGGAGGTCGGAATGAGCAGTTCTTC
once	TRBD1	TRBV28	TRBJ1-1	CASNGQGAGDTEAFF	TGTGCCAGCAACGGACAGGGGGCCGGGGACACTGAAGCTTTCTTT
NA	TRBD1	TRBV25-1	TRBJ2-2	CASSPPGQGNGGELFF	TGTGCCAGCAGTCCTCCGGGACAGGGTAACGGCGGGGAGCTGTTTTTT
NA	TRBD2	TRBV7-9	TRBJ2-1	CASSLARGEWDNEQFF	TGTGCCAGCAGCTTAGCGCGGGGGGAATGGGACAATGAGCAGTTCTTC
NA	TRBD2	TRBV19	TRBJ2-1	CASSGLAGVGQFF	TGTGCCAGTAGTGGGCTAGCGGGAGTAGGCCAGTTCTTC
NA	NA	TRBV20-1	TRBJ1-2	CSGYEDGYTF	TGCAGTGGTTACGAGGATGGCTACACCTTC
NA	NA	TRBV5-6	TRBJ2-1	CASSLGRDEQFF	TGTGCCAGCAGCTTGGGCAGGGATGAGCAGTTCTTC
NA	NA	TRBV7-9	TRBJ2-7	CSSSEDSRPNYEQYF	TGTTCCAGCAGCGAGGACAGCCGTCCGAACTACGAGCAGTACTTC
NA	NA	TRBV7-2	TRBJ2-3	CASSPDPTVPDTQYF	TGTGCCAGCAGCCCCGATCCGACAGTCCCAGATACGCAGTATTTT
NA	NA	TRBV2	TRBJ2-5	CASSDRSYQETQYF	TGTGCCAGCAGTGACAGGTCTTACCAAGAGACCCAGTACTTC
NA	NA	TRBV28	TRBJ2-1	CASSSLLRSYNEQFF	TGTGCCAGCAGCTCTCTACTTCGCTCCTACAATGAGCAGTTCTTC
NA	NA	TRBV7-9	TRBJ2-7	CASSFAPGAYEQYF	TGTGCCAGCAGCTTCGCACCGGGGGCCTACGAGCAGTACTTC
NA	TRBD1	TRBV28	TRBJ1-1	CASSRTGGTLNTEAFF	TGTGCCAGCAGCAGGACAGGGGGGACTCTGAACACTGAAGCTTTCTTT
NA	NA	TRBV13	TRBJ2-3	CASSSLGAGTDTQYF	TGTGCCAGCAGCTCCCTGGGGGCTGGCACAGATACGCAGTATTTT
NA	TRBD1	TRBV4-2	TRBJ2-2	CASRLGGAFTGELFF	TGTGCCAGCAGACTAGGGGGCGCCTTTACCGGGGAGCTGTTTTTT
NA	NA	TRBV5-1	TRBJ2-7	CASSLQGLANYEQYF	TGCGCCAGCAGCTTACAGGGGCTAGCGAACTACGAGCAGTACTTC
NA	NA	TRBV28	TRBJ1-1	CASSPREVTEAFF	TGTGCCAGCAGTCCGCGAGAGGTAACTGAAGCTTTCTTT
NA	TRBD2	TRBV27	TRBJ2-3	CASRTGGPGADTQYF	TGTGCCAGCAGAACGGGAGGGCCCGGAGCAGATACGCAGTATTTT
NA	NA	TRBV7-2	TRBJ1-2	CASSFQGTGYTF	TGTGCCAGCAGCTTCCAGGGTACTGGCTACACCTTC
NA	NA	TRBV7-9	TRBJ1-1	CASSNGGVNTEAFF	TGTGCCAGCAGTAATGGGGGGGTGAACACTGAAGCTTTCTTT